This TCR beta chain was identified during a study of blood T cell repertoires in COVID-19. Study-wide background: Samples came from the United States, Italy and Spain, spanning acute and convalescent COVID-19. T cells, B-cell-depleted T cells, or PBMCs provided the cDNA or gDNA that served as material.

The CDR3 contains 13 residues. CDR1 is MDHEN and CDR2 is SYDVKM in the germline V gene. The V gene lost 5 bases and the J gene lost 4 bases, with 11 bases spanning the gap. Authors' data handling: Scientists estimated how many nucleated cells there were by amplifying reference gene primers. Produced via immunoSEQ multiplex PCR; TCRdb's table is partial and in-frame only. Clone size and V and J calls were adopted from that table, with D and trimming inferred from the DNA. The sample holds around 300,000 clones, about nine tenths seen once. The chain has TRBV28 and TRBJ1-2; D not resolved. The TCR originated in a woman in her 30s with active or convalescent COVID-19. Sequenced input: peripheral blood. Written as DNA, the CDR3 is TGTGCCAGCAGTCCTGAGGGAATCTATGGCTACACCTTC. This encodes CASSPEGIYGYTF.